This T cell receptor beta chain appears in the sequencing data of a study of shared clonotypes between healthy human individuals. The CDR3 is 14 residues long. The germline V gene has CDR1 SQVTM and CDR2 ANQGSEA. The ends were cut back, 7 bases at V and 0 bases at J, with 12 bases in the middle. Assay used: immunoSEQ multiplex PCR; TCRdb lists only in-frame clones, some missing. This table holds roughly 770,000 clones, about 96% found once. Positive CCR7 selection of CD45RO-negative cells yielded the naive CD8 cells, and terminally differentiated effector memory CD45RA+ cells were excluded. This sequence originates from a man aged 30 to 45 in good health. Sequencing was performed on naive CD8+ T cells sorted from blood. This chain joins TRBV29-1 and TRBJ1-4, with D uncertain. DNA of the CDR3: TGCAGCGCCGGAAACAGTGCAACTAATGAAAAACTGTTTTTT. It yields the protein CSAGNSATNEKLFF. The full variable domain, rest sourced from reference TRBV29-1 and TRBJ1-4, is SAVISQKPSRDICQRGTSLTIQCQVDSQVTMMFWYRQQPGQSLTLIATANQGSEATYESGFVIDKFPISRPNLTFSTLTVSNMSPEDSSIYLCSAGNSATNEKLFFGSGTQLSVL.